These T cell receptor beta chains were read from a single sample in a study of Graves' ophthalmopathy and Graves' hyperthyroidism. Via MiXCR, TCRdb re-called the multiplex PCR reads, giving one row per CDR3 protein. Of about 380,000 distinct CDR3 sequences in the sample, over 15% were seen once. Sequencing was performed on peripheral blood. These TCRs come from a woman between 18 and 29 years old with stable Graves' hyperthyroidism. Both conserved end residues are part of each CDR3. A D gene is named only where the DNA matches it firmly. Clone size is shown for a subset of rows, as once, few, many or a class of expanded clone.

few	TRBD2	TRBV9	TRBJ2-2	TGTGCCAGCACTCAAGCGGGGGTAACCGGGGAGCTGTTTTTT	CASTQAGVTGELFF
many	TRBD2	TRBV19	TRBJ2-5	TGTGCCAGTAGTATAGGCACTAGCGGGGGTAGGGTTGAGACCCAGTACTTC	CASSIGTSGGRVETQYF
once	NA	TRBV6-1	TRBJ2-5	TGTGCCAGCAGTCGACTCCCGGGACGGTACCAAGAGACCCAGTACTTC	CASSRLPGRYQETQYF
few	NA	TRBV24-1	TRBJ1-5	TGTGCCACCAGTGATGGAGGGGTTGGAAATCAGCCCCAGCATTTT	CATSDGGVGNQPQHF
many	NA	TRBV25-1	TRBJ2-2	TGTGCCAGCAGTCGCCGAGGGGACACCGGGGAGCTGTTTTTT	CASSRRGDTGELFF
many	NA	TRBV20-1	TRBJ1-1	TGCAGTGCTAGGGAGTCGGGGGGATTGAACACTGAAGCTTTCTTT	CSARESGGLNTEAFF
NA	NA	TRBV7-8	TRBJ1-1	TGTGCCAGCAGCTTAGCTGGGAGTTACAACACTGAAGCTTTCTTT	CASSLAGSYNTEAFF
many	TRBD1	TRBV2	TRBJ1-5	TGTGCCAGCAGACGGGACAGGGACAGCCAGCCCCAGCATTTT	CASRRDRDSQPQHF
NA	NA	TRBV12-3/TRBV12-4	TRBJ1-6	TGTGCCAGCAGTTCACAGCAGACTTGGGATTCACCCCTCCACTTT	CASSSQQTWDSPLHF
many	NA	TRBV18	TRBJ1-1	TGTGCCAGCTCACCTATGGGGACGGTGAACACTGAAGCTTTCTTT	CASSPMGTVNTEAFF
many	NA	TRBV6-1	TRBJ1-5	TGTGCCAGCAGCCACAGGGAGGGTCAGCCCCAGCATTTT	CASSHREGQPQHF
many	TRBD1	TRBV12-3/TRBV12-4	TRBJ1-1	TGTGCCAGCAGCTCCGACCTAACAGGGGAGAACACTGAAGCTTTCTTT	CASSSDLTGENTEAFF